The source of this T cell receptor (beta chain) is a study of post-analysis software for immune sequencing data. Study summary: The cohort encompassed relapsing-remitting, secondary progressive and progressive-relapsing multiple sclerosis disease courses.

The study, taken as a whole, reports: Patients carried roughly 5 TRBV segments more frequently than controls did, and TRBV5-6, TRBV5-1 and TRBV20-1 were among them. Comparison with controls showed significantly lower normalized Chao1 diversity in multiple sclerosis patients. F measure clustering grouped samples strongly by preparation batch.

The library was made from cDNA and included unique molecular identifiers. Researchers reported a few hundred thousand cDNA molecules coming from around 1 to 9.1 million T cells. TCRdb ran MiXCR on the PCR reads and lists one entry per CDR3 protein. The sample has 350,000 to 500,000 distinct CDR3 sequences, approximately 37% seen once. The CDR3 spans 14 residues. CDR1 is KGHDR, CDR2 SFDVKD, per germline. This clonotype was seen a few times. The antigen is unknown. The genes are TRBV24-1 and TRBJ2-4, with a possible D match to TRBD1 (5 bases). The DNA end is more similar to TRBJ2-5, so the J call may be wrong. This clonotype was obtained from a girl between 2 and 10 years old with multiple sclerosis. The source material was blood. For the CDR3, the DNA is TGTGCCACCAGTGATCCCCCCAGGGCCAAGACCCAGTACTTC. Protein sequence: CATSDPPRAKTQYF.